The clone carrying this T cell receptor (beta chain) was observed a single time. Its antigen is still unknown. The data were produced by immunoSEQ multiplex PCR, yet TCRdb's version contains in-frame clones alone and is incomplete. The sample has tens of thousands of clones; about three quarters are singletons. The sample originates from a study of CD4 T cells in relation to SARS-CoV-2 and coronaviruses. Overall study context: Two subjects were Hispanic; patients were seven or eight males and 4 females. Study outcomes and limitations: Each donor contributed either pre-pandemic or post-infection samples, not both. According to naive versus memory sequencing, detected responses are memory recall, not newly primed.

This CDR3 comprises 16 residues. Germline trimming cut 6 bases from V and 5 bases from J; bases unmatched to any gene: 15. Germline CDR1 and CDR2: MNHEY and SMNVEV (reference sequence). The genes are TRBV27 and TRBJ1-1; 7 bases align to TRBD1. This receptor was taken from an adult with COVID-19. What was sequenced was memory CD4+ T cells from PBMCs, cultured in vitro. The CDR3 DNA reads TGTGCCAGCAGCGACTGGCGGAGGGGGCGCGGGACTGAAGCTTTCTTT. This codes for CASSDWRRGRGTEAFF.